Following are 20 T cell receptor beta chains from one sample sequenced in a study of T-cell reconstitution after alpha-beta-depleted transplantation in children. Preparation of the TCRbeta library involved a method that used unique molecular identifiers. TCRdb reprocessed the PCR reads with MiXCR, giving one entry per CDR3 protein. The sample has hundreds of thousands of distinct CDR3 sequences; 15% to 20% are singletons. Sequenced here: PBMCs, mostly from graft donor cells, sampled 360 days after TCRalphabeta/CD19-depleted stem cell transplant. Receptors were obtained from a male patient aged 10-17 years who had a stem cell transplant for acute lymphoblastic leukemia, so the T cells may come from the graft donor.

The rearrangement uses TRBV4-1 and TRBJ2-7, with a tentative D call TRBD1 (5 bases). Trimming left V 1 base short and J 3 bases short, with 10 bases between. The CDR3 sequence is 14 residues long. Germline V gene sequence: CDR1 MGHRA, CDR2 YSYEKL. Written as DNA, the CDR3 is TGCGCCAGCAGCCAAGGGCCAGGGTTCTACGAGCAGTACTTC. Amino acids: CASSQGPGFYEQYF.

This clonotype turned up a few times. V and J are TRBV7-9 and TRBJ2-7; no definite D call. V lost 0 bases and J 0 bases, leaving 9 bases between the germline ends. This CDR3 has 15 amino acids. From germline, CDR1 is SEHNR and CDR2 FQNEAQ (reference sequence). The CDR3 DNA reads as TGTGCCAGCAGCTTAGCGTACAGTTTCTCCTACGAGCAGTACTTC. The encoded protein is CASSLAYSFSYEQYF.

DNA of the CDR3: TGCGCCAGCAGCGAGGACAGCCGGACAGGCAGGTCACATGGCTACACCTTC. Translating it yields CASSEDSRTGRSHGYTF. The chain recombines TRBV5-1 with TRBJ1-2; 7 bases line up with TRBD1. This CDR3 spans 17 amino acids. The junction had 18 bases not matched to a gene; V was cut back by 4 bases and J by 6 bases. CDR1 SGHRS and CDR2 YFSETQ come from the germline V gene. Variable domain in full (rest from reference TRBV5-1 and TRBJ1-2): KAGVTQTPRYLIKTRGQQVTLSCSPISGHRSVSWYQQTPGQGLQFLFEYFSETQRNKGNFPGRFSGRQFSNSRSEMNVSTLELGDSALYLCASSEDSRTGRSHGYTFGSGTRLTVV.

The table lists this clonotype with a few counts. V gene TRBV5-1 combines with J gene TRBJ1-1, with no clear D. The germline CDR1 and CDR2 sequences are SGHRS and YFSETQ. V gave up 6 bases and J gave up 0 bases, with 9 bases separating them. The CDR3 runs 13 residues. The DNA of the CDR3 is TGCGCCAGCAAGGGCAGTTTGAACACTGAAGCTTTCTTT. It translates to CASKGSLNTEAFF.

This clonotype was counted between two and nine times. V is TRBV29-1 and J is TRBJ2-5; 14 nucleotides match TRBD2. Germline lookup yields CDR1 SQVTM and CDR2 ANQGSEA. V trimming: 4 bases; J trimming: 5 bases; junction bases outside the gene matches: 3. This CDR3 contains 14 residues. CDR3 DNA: TGCAGCGTTGGACTAGCGGGAGGGCTGGAGACCCAGTACTTC. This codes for CSVGLAGGLETQYF.

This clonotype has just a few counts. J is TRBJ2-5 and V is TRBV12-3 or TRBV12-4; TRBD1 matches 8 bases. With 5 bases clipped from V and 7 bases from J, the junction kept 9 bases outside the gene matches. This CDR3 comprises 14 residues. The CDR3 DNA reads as TGTGCCAGCAGTCCTCGGACAGGGCTGGCGACCCAGTACTTC. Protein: CASSPRTGLATQYF.

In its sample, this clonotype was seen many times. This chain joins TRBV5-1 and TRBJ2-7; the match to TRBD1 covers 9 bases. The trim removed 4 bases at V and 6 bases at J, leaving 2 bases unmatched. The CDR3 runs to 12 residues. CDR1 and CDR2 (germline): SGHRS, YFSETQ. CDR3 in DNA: TGCGCCAGCAGCGTGACAGGGGGCGAGCAGTACTTC. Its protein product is CASSVTGGEQYF.

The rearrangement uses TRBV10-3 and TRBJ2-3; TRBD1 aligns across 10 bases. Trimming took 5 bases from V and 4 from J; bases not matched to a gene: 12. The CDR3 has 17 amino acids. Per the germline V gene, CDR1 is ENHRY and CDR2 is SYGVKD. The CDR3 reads CAISLSSRDRGSDTQYF. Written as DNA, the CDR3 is TGTGCCATCAGTCTTTCCAGCCGGGACAGGGGTTCAGATACGCAGTATTTT.

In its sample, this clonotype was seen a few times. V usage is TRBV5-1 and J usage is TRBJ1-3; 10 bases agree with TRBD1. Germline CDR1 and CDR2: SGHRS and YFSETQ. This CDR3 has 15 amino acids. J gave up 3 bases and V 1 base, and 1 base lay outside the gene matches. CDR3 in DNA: TGCGCCAGCAGCTTGTGGACAGGGGGTGGAAACACCATATATTTT. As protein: CASSLWTGGGNTIYF.

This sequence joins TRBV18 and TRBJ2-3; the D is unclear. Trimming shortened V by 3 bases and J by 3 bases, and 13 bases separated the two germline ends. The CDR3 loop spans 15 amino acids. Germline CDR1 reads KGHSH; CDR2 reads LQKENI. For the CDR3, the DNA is TGTGCCAGCTCACCGCCCGGATACCAGACAGATACGCAGTATTTT. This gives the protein CASSPPGYQTDTQYF.

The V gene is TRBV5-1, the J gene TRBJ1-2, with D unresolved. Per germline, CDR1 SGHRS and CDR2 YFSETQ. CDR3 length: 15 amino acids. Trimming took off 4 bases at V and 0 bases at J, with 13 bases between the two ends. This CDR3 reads CASSPGGSSNYGYTF. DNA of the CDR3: TGCGCCAGCAGCCCAGGAGGCTCCTCTAACTATGGCTACACCTTC. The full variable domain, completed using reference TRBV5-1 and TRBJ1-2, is KAGVTQTPRYLIKTRGQQVTLSCSPISGHRSVSWYQQTPGQGLQFLFEYFSETQRNKGNFPGRFSGRQFSNSRSEMNVSTLELGDSALYLCASSPGGSSNYGYTFGSGTRLTVV.

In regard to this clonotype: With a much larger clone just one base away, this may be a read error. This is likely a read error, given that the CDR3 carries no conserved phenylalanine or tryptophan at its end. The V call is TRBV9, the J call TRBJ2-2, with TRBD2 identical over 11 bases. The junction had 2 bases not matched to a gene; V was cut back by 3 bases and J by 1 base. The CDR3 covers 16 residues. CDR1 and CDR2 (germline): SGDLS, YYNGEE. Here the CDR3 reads CASSGTSGRNTGELFL. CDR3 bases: TGTGCCAGCAGCGGCACTAGCGGGAGGAACACCGGGGAGCTGTTTTTA.

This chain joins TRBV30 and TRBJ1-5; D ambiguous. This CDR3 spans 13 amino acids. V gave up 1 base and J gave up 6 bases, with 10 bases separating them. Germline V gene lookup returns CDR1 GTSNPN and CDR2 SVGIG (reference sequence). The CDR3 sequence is CAWSDMGTQPQHF. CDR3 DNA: TGTGCCTGGAGTGATATGGGTACTCAGCCCCAGCATTTT.

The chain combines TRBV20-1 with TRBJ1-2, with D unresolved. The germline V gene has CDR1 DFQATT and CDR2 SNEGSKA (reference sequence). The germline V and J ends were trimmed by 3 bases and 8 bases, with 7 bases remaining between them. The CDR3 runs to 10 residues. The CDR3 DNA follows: TGCAGTGCTAGTGTCAGGGGCTACACCTTC. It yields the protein CSASVRGYTF.

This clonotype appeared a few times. Here the CDR3 DNA reads TGTGCCAGCAGCTTAGGGGGACTAGCCGTCTCTAGCGAGCAGTACTTC. Translating gives CASSLGGLAVSSEQYF. V gene TRBV7-6 combines with J gene TRBJ2-7; TRBD2 agrees at 9 bases. Trimming cost V 1 base and J 6 bases; bases outside gene matches: 10. The germline CDR1 and CDR2 sequences are SGHVS and FNYEAQ. The CDR3 is 16 residues long.

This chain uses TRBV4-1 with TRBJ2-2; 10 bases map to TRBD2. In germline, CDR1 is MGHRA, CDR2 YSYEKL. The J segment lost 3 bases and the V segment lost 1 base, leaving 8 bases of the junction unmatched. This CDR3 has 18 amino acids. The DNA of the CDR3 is TGCGCCAGCAGCCAAGTACGTACTAGCGGGAAATACACCGGGGAGCTGTTTTTT. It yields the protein CASSQVRTSGKYTGELFF.

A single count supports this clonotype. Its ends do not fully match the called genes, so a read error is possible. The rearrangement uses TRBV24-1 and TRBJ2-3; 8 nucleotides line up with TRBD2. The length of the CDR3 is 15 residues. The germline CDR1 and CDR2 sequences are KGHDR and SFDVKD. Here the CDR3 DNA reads TGTGCCACCTCGGCTGGCGGGAGGATGGCAGATGCGCAGTATTTT. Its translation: CATSAGGRMADAQYF.

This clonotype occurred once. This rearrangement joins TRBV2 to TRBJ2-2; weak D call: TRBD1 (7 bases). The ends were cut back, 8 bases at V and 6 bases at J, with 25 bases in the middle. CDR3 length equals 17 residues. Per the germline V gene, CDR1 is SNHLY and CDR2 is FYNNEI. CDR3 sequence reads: CASCPWRGHFRAGELFF. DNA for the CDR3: TGTGCCAGCTGCCCTTGGAGGGGGCATTTTCGAGCCGGGGAGCTGTTTTTT.

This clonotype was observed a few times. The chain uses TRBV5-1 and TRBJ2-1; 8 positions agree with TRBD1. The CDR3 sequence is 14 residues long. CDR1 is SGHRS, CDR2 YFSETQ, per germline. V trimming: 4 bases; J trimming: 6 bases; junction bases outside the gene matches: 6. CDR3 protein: CASSKTGVGNEQFF. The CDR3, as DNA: TGCGCCAGCAGCAAGACAGGGGTCGGCAATGAGCAGTTCTTC.

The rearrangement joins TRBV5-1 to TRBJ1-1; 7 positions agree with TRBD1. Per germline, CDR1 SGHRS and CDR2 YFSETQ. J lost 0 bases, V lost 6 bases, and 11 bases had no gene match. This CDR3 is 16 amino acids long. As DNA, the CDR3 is TGCGCCAGCACCTGGACAGGCATGCTTATGAACACTGAAGCTTTCTTT. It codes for CASTWTGMLMNTEAFF. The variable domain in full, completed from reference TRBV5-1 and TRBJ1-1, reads KAGVTQTPRYLIKTRGQQVTLSCSPISGHRSVSWYQQTPGQGLQFLFEYFSETQRNKGNFPGRFSGRQFSNSRSEMNVSTLELGDSALYLCASTWTGMLMNTEAFFGQGTRLTVV.